A single sample is the source of the 20 T cell receptor beta chains below, sequenced in a study of CD4+ T cells in melanoma. Repertoires were generated with immunoSEQ multiplex PCR, while TCRdb's copy carries only in-frame clones and drops some. The sample contains 4,500 to 5,000 clones, about 61% of which appear only once. Source material: cells from a culture (not recorded whether cultured in vitro). Receptors originate from a human donor with melanoma.

This sequence joins TRBV6-5 and TRBJ2-1; 7 bases fit TRBD1. CDR3 length: 12 residues. After removal of 6 bases from V and 11 bases from J, the junction contained 7 bases not matched to a gene. CDR1 and CDR2 from the germline V gene are MNHEY and SVGAGI. In DNA form, the CDR3 reads TGTGCCAGCAGCCCAGACAGGGACAAGCAGTTCTTC. This translates into CASSPDRDKQFF.

V gene TRBV5-4 combines with J gene TRBJ1-1; TRBD1 is a possible D gene (5 bases). This CDR3 region has 14 residues. V was trimmed by 3 bases and J by 3 bases, leaving 12 bases between them. The germline V gene has CDR1 SGHNT and CDR2 YYREEE (reference sequence). The CDR3: CASSYRGVDTEAFF. CDR3 nucleotide sequence: TGTGCCAGCAGCTACCGGGGGGTGGACACTGAAGCTTTCTTT.

V and J are TRBV5-5 and TRBJ2-7, with D unclear. V lost 1 base, J lost 5 bases, and 16 bases lay in between. The CDR3 covers 15 residues. CDR1 and CDR2 from the germline V gene are SGHKS and YYEKEE (reference sequence). The CDR3 region has the DNA TGTGCCAGCAGCTTGTTGGGTCAACTTTTCAACGAGCAGTACTTC. It specifies CASSLLGQLFNEQYF.

The chain is built from TRBV4-1 and TRBJ1-1; D gene ambiguous. This CDR3 is 14 amino acids long. Trimming removed 0 bases at V and 1 base at J, with 6 bases between. Germline V gives CDR1 MGHRA, CDR2 YSYEKL. CDR3 in DNA: TGCGCCAGCAGCCAAGATGCAGGGAACACTGAAGCTTTCTTT. Amino acids: CASSQDAGNTEAFF.

The chain uses TRBV10-1 and TRBJ2-2; 11 nucleotides agree with TRBD2. Unmatched junction bases numbered 6, after V lost 6 bases and J lost 0 bases. The CDR3 loop spans 17 amino acids. Germline lookup yields CDR1 WNHNN and CDR2 SYGVQD (reference sequence). For the CDR3, the DNA is TGCGCCAGCAGCACCGGGACTAGCGGACCGAACACCGGGGAGCTGTTTTTT. Its translation: CASSTGTSGPNTGELFF.

This clone was counted at least ten times. The chain carries TRBV6-5 and TRBJ1-6; D remains unclear. Trimming pared 8 bases from V and 8 bases from J, leaving 10 bases between. Germline CDR1 and CDR2: MNHEY and SVGAGI. This CDR3 comprises 12 residues. The CDR3 protein is CASAGNYSPLHF. The CDR3 region has the DNA TGTGCCAGCGCGGGAAACTATTCACCCCTCCACTTT.

The chain couples TRBV5-4 to TRBJ2-5; 9 bases agree with TRBD1. The V and J ends lost 4 bases and 5 bases, in that order; junction bases with no gene match: 6. Germline V gives CDR1 SGHNT, CDR2 YYREEE (reference sequence). The CDR3 sequence is 14 residues long. The CDR3 sequence: CASSPGQGLETQYF. The CDR3 DNA sequence: TGTGCCAGCAGCCCGGGACAGGGATTGGAGACCCAGTACTTC.

The gene calls are TRBV7-3 and TRBJ2-3; 10 bases fit TRBD2. Trimming removed 4 bases from V and 3 bases from J; junction bases left unmatched: 4. The CDR3 spans 15 residues. Germline V lookup: CDR1 SGHTA, CDR2 FQGTGA. CDR3 in DNA: TGTGCCAGCAGCTCGACTAGCGGGCCTACAGATACGCAGTATTTT. As protein: CASSSTSGPTDTQYF.

The chain is built from TRBV19 and TRBJ2-1; possible D gene TRBD1, 6 bases. Germline V gene lookup returns CDR1 LNHDA and CDR2 SQIVND (reference sequence). This CDR3 comprises 13 residues. The V end lost 4 bases, the J end lost 5 bases, and 9 bases lay between the germline ends. CDR3 in amino acids: CASSKGQNNEQFF. The CDR3 DNA is TGTGCCAGTAGTAAAGGACAGAACAATGAGCAGTTCTTC. Drawing the rest from reference TRBV19 and TRBJ2-1, the complete variable domain is DGGITQSPKYLFRKEGQNVTLSCEQNLNHDAMYWYRQDPGQGLRLIYYSQIVNDFQKGDIAEGYSVSREKKESFPLTVTSAQKNPTAFYLCASSKGQNNEQFFGPGTRLTVL.

This clone occurred a few times. This rearrangement joins TRBV7-6 to TRBJ1-6, with D perhaps matching TRBD1 (5 bases). V was pared by 8 bases and J by 0 bases, with 11 bases between. The CDR3 has 15 residues. The germline V gene encodes CDR1 SGHVS and CDR2 FNYEAQ. This CDR3 is CASALDSSYNSPLHF. CDR3 nucleotide sequence: TGTGCCAGCGCCCTAGACAGCTCCTATAATTCACCCCTCCACTTT.

The chain carries TRBV19 and TRBJ2-5, with TRBD1 matching 10 bases. CDR1 LNHDA and CDR2 SQIVND come from the germline V gene (reference sequence). V lost 3 bases to trimming and J lost 1 base; unmatched junction nucleotides: 5. The CDR3 extends over 16 amino acids. DNA of the CDR3: TGTGCCAGTAGTATCTTCGGGACAGGGGCCCAAGAGACCCAGTACTTC. Protein: CASSIFGTGAQETQYF.

The V gene is TRBV5-4, the J gene TRBJ2-7; 8 bases fit TRBD2. With 4 bases clipped from V and 6 bases from J, the junction kept 3 bases outside the gene matches. This CDR3 spans 12 amino acids. Germline V gives CDR1 SGHNT, CDR2 YYREEE (reference sequence). Here the CDR3 DNA reads TGTGCCAGCAGCCCGGGGGGGCGCGAGCAGTACTTC. This sequence encodes CASSPGGREQYF.

The rearrangement uses TRBV6-5 and TRBJ1-5; D perhaps matches TRBD1 (5 bases). This CDR3 contains 14 residues. V shed 0 bases and J shed 6 bases, with 9 bases lying between them. Germline values: CDR1 MNHEY, CDR2 SVGAGI. The DNA of the CDR3 is TGTGCCAGCAGTTACTCTGGGGCGGGTCAGCCCCAGCATTTT. This sequence encodes CASSYSGAGQPQHF.

This rearrangement joins TRBV5-4 to TRBJ1-2; tentative D call: TRBD1 (6 bases). Deletions cut 3 bases from V and 0 bases from J, with 18 bases between. CDR1 SGHNT and CDR2 YYREEE come from the germline V gene (reference sequence). This CDR3 has 17 amino acids. For the CDR3, the DNA is TGTGCCAGCAGCTCCGGGGGCTACAATCCAGCTAACTATGGCTACACCTTC. The encoded protein is CASSSGGYNPANYGYTF.

This chain links TRBV18 with TRBJ2-7, with D perhaps matching TRBD1 or TRBD2 (5 bases each). The germline CDR1 and CDR2 sequences are KGHSH and LQKENI. V lost 2 bases to trimming and J lost 4 bases, with 12 bases between them. CDR3 size: 14 residues. The CDR3 reads CASSPGTEKYEQYF. CDR3 coding DNA: TGTGCCAGCTCACCAGGGACGGAGAAATACGAGCAGTACTTC.

This clone was counted only a few times. Other DNA sequences within the sample encode an identical CDR3. The chain links TRBV7-9 to TRBJ1-1; 12 bases are shared with TRBD1. V lost 5 bases to trimming and J lost 5 bases; unmatched junction nucleotides: 3. The CDR3 is 14 residues long. CDR1 and CDR2 (germline): SEHNR, FQNEAQ (reference sequence). The CDR3 nucleotides read TGTGCCAGCAGCCGGGACAGGGGGCGAACTGAAGCTTTCTTT. Its translation: CASSRDRGRTEAFF. The whole variable domain, remainder taken from reference TRBV7-9 and TRBJ1-1, is DTGVSQNPRHKITKRGQNVTFRCDPISEHNRLYWYRQTLGQGPEFLTYFQNEAQLEKSRLLSDRFSAERPKGSFSTLEIQRTEQGDSAMYLCASSRDRGRTEAFFGQGTRLTVV.

By share, this clone counts as medium-sized. V usage is TRBV2 and J usage is TRBJ1-2; TRBD1 matches 9 bases. The germline V gene encodes CDR1 SNHLY and CDR2 FYNNEI. This CDR3 is 12 amino acids long. Germline trimming cut 8 bases from V and 4 bases from J; bases unmatched to any gene: 2. CDR3 region: CASPTGGYGYTF. The CDR3 DNA reads TGTGCCAGCCCGACAGGGGGCTATGGCTACACCTTC.

The rearrangement uses TRBV6-5 and TRBJ1-6; no reliable D call. The CDR3 spans 15 residues. In germline, CDR1 is MNHEY, CDR2 SVGAGI. V lost 5 bases, J lost 7 bases, and 15 bases lay in between. CDR3 DNA: TGTGCCAGCAGTAGCACGGGTATTGGAAATTCACCCCTCCACTTT. Protein sequence: CASSSTGIGNSPLHF.

The V gene is TRBV27, the J gene TRBJ1-4, with TRBD1 matching 7 bases. The junction had 12 bases not matched to a gene; V was cut back by 6 bases and J by 5 bases. Germline values: CDR1 MNHEY, CDR2 SMNVEV (reference sequence). There are 16 residues in the CDR3. The DNA of the CDR3 is TGTGCCAGCAGCCTTCGACAGGGCCTAGGAAATGAAAAACTGTTTTTT. Translated: CASSLRQGLGNEKLFF.

CDR3 DNA: TGTGCCTGGAGCCCGGACGGGACATTAGGATGGGGCTACACCTTC. It is translated as CAWSPDGTLGWGYTF. The gene calls are TRBV30 and TRBJ1-2, with a possible D match to TRBD1 (6 bases). The germline V and J ends were trimmed by 3 bases and 8 bases, with 22 bases remaining between them. The V gene's germline CDR1 is GTSNPN and CDR2 SVGIG (reference sequence). The CDR3 has 15 amino acids.